Listed below are T cell receptor beta chains from one sample, sequenced in a study of blood T cell repertoires in COVID-19. Sequencing used immunoSEQ multiplex PCR; TCRdb keeps in-frame clones, though not all of them. This sample has just over 90,000 clones; roughly 72% occur once, and the top ten carry about 7%. Material: peripheral blood. These receptors originate from a man aged 65 to 85 with acute or convalescent COVID-19. Both conserved end residues are part of each CDR3. The D gene is left open where the match is weak. Size is stated for part of the rows, as once, few or many counts, or as a class when the clone is expanded.

V gene: TRBV5-8
clone size: -
J gene: TRBJ2-1
D gene: TRBD1
CDR3 DNA: TGTGCCAGCAGCCTGACCGGGACAGGGGGTCGAAATGAGCAGTTCTTC
CDR3 protein: CASSLTGTGGRNEQFF

V gene: TRBV29-1
clone size: -
J gene: TRBJ1-2
D gene: TRBD1
CDR3 DNA: TGCAGCGTTGAAGGGGGGACAGGGAGCTATGGCTACACCTTC
CDR3 protein: CSVEGGTGSYGYTF

V gene: TRBV11-2
clone size: -
J gene: TRBJ2-1
D gene: -
CDR3 DNA: TGTGCCAGCAGTCGCGGCGCTACCGGGACTCGTACTCAGTTCTTC
CDR3 protein: CASSRGATGTRTQFF

V gene: TRBV2
clone size: -
J gene: TRBJ2-7
D gene: -
CDR3 DNA: TGTGCCAGCAGTGAGAGAGGGCAAGGGATCCAGCAGTACTTC
CDR3 protein: CASSERGQGIQQYF

V gene: TRBV6-5
clone size: -
J gene: TRBJ1-2
D gene: TRBD1
CDR3 DNA: TGTGCCAGCAGTTACTCGACAGGGGAAGGCTACACCTTC
CDR3 protein: CASSYSTGEGYTF

V gene: TRBV7-9
clone size: once
J gene: TRBJ2-7
D gene: TRBD1
CDR3 DNA: TGTGCCAGCAGCTTCGTGACAGGGTCATTTTACGAGCAGTACTTC
CDR3 protein: CASSFVTGSFYEQYF

V gene: TRBV27
clone size: -
J gene: TRBJ2-1
D gene: -
CDR3 DNA: TGTGCCAGCAGTTGGGGGCGCTACAATGAGCAGTTCTTC
CDR3 protein: CASSWGRYNEQFF

V gene: TRBV2
clone size: -
J gene: TRBJ1-1
D gene: -
CDR3 DNA: TGTGCCAGCAGTTTACAAGGCGGGACTGAAGCTTTCTTT
CDR3 protein: CASSLQGGTEAFF

V gene: TRBV27
clone size: -
J gene: TRBJ2-1
D gene: TRBD2
CDR3 DNA: TGTGCCAGCAGTTCGACTAGCGGGAGTTGGTACAATGAGCAGTTCTTC
CDR3 protein: CASSSTSGSWYNEQFF

V gene: TRBV5-4
clone size: -
J gene: TRBJ2-3
D gene: TRBD2
CDR3 DNA: TGTGCCAGCAGCTTAGGACTAGCGGGGGATACGCAGTATTTT
CDR3 protein: CASSLGLAGDTQYF

V gene: TRBV24-1
clone size: -
J gene: TRBJ2-1
D gene: TRBD2
CDR3 DNA: TGTGCCACCAGTGATTTTGCCGGGACTAGCGGGGTCAATGAGCAGTTCTTC
CDR3 protein: CATSDFAGTSGVNEQFF

V gene: TRBV18
clone size: few
J gene: TRBJ1-6
D gene: -
CDR3 DNA: TGTGCCAGCTCACCAGACAGTCCGAATTCACCCCTCCACTTT
CDR3 protein: CASSPDSPNSPLHF

V gene: TRBV12-3/TRBV12-4
clone size: -
J gene: TRBJ2-5
D gene: -
CDR3 DNA: TGTGCCAGCAGCCCCTCGCGGGGAGAGACCCAGTACTTC
CDR3 protein: CASSPSRGETQYF

V gene: TRBV5-6
clone size: -
J gene: TRBJ1-1
D gene: -
CDR3 DNA: TGTGCCAGCAGCTTGGAACAGAGGAACACTGAAGCTTTCTTT
CDR3 protein: CASSLEQRNTEAFF

V gene: TRBV5-6
clone size: -
J gene: TRBJ1-1
D gene: TRBD1
CDR3 DNA: TGTGCCAGCAGCTTCTGGCAGGGGGGTTCATGGGCTGAAGCTTTCTTT
CDR3 protein: CASSFWQGGSWAEAFF

V gene: TRBV30
clone size: -
J gene: TRBJ1-6
D gene: -
CDR3 DNA: TGTGCCTGCGCCACACATACAGGTGATAATTCACCCCTCCACTTT
CDR3 protein: CACATHTGDNSPLHF

V gene: TRBV27
clone size: -
J gene: TRBJ1-3
D gene: -
CDR3 DNA: TGTGCCAGCAGACAGGGATTTGGAAACACCATATATTTT
CDR3 protein: CASRQGFGNTIYF

V gene: TRBV27
clone size: -
J gene: TRBJ1-1
D gene: -
CDR3 DNA: TGTGCCAGCAGTTTGGGACACCTGAACACTGAAGCTTTCTTT
CDR3 protein: CASSLGHLNTEAFF

V gene: TRBV30
clone size: -
J gene: TRBJ1-2
D gene: -
CDR3 DNA: TGTGCCTGGAGTGTGAAGGAGATAGGCTACACCTTC
CDR3 protein: CAWSVKEIGYTF

V gene: TRBV15
clone size: few
J gene: TRBJ2-1
D gene: -
CDR3 DNA: TGTGCCACCAGCAGAGATCGTGGGAGCTCCTACAATGAGCAGTTCTTC
CDR3 protein: CATSRDRGSSYNEQFF

V gene: TRBV7-2
clone size: few
J gene: TRBJ1-4
D gene: -
CDR3 DNA: TGTGCCAGCAGCTTAACTGGTGTTGCAACTAATGAAAAACTGTTTTTT
CDR3 protein: CASSLTGVATNEKLFF

V gene: TRBV27
clone size: -
J gene: TRBJ1-5
D gene: TRBD1
CDR3 DNA: TGTGCCAGCAGTTTTGGACAGGGTTGGCAGCCCCAGCATTTT
CDR3 protein: CASSFGQGWQPQHF

V gene: TRBV28
clone size: -
J gene: TRBJ2-5
D gene: TRBD1
CDR3 DNA: TGTGCCAGCAGGCCGCCGGGACAGGGCTGGGGGACCCAGTACTTC
CDR3 protein: CASRPPGQGWGTQYF

V gene: TRBV4-1
clone size: -
J gene: TRBJ1-1
D gene: -
CDR3 DNA: TGCGCCAGCAGCCAAGTACAGGGTTTTCGCACTGAAGCTTTCTTT
CDR3 protein: CASSQVQGFRTEAFF

V gene: TRBV11-2
clone size: once
J gene: TRBJ2-7
D gene: TRBD2
CDR3 DNA: TGTGCCAGCAGATTAGGACTAGCGGGGACCTACGAGCAGTACTTC
CDR3 protein: CASRLGLAGTYEQYF

V gene: TRBV5-1
clone size: -
J gene: TRBJ2-3
D gene: -
CDR3 DNA: TGCGCCAGCAGCGCCAGGGAAAGCACAGATACGCAGTATTTT
CDR3 protein: CASSARESTDTQYF

V gene: TRBV19
clone size: -
J gene: TRBJ1-5
D gene: TRBD1
CDR3 DNA: TGTGCCAGTGACAGGGGTAATAGCAATCAGCCCCAGCATTTT
CDR3 protein: CASDRGNSNQPQHF

V gene: TRBV5-4
clone size: -
J gene: TRBJ2-7
D gene: TRBD2
CDR3 DNA: TGTGCCAGCAGCTTGACGCGAGCGGGACGCGAGCAGTACTTC
CDR3 protein: CASSLTRAGREQYF

V gene: TRBV11-2
clone size: few
J gene: TRBJ2-3
D gene: TRBD2
CDR3 DNA: TGTGCCAGCAGCTTAGAGGGGGGGACCACTAGCACAGATACGCAGTATTTT
CDR3 protein: CASSLEGGTTSTDTQYF

V gene: TRBV19
clone size: -
J gene: TRBJ1-1
D gene: -
CDR3 DNA: TGTGCCAGTAGTTCCGACAGAAGAGCCTTGAACACTGAAGCTTTCTTT
CDR3 protein: CASSSDRRALNTEAFF

V gene: TRBV20-1
clone size: once
J gene: TRBJ1-1
D gene: TRBD1
CDR3 DNA: TGCAGTGCTAGTGGGGACAGGGGAGTCAAGGCTGAAGCTTTCTTT
CDR3 protein: CSASGDRGVKAEAFF

V gene: TRBV19
clone size: -
J gene: TRBJ2-7
D gene: -
CDR3 DNA: TGTGCCAGTAGTATTACAGGCGAGCAGTACTTC
CDR3 protein: CASSITGEQYF

V gene: TRBV29-1
clone size: -
J gene: TRBJ2-7
D gene: -
CDR3 DNA: TGCAGCGTTGGAACAGGCAGCTCCTACGAGCAGTACTTC
CDR3 protein: CSVGTGSSYEQYF

V gene: TRBV24-1
clone size: -
J gene: TRBJ1-1
D gene: TRBD1
CDR3 DNA: TGTGCCACCAGTGGAGACAGGGGGACTGAAGCTTTCTTT
CDR3 protein: CATSGDRGTEAFF

V gene: TRBV10-2
clone size: -
J gene: TRBJ2-5
D gene: -
CDR3 DNA: TGCGCCAGCAGTGAGTCAGGGGGGGGAGAGACCCAGTACTTC
CDR3 protein: CASSESGGGETQYF

V gene: TRBV24-1
clone size: -
J gene: TRBJ2-1
D gene: -
CDR3 DNA: TGTGCCACCAGTGATTTGTCAGGGTCCTACAATGAGCAGTTCTTC
CDR3 protein: CATSDLSGSYNEQFF

V gene: TRBV14
clone size: few
J gene: TRBJ1-2
D gene: TRBD1
CDR3 DNA: TGTGCCAGCAGCTCGAGAGGGACAGCCTATGGCTACACCTTC
CDR3 protein: CASSSRGTAYGYTF

V gene: TRBV27
clone size: -
J gene: TRBJ1-2
D gene: -
CDR3 DNA: TGTGCCAGCAGTCCCAAATGGGGAGGGGTTAACTATGGCTACACCTTC
CDR3 protein: CASSPKWGGVNYGYTF

V gene: TRBV10-3
clone size: -
J gene: TRBJ2-4
D gene: -
CDR3 DNA: TGTGCCATCAGTGAGTCCCGCCGAGCGGCCAAAAACATTCAGTACTTC
CDR3 protein: CAISESRRAAKNIQYF

V gene: TRBV5-1
clone size: once
J gene: TRBJ2-2
D gene: TRBD1
CDR3 DNA: TGCGCCAGCAGCGACCAGGGGGAGAACACCGGGGAGCTGTTTTTT
CDR3 protein: CASSDQGENTGELFF

V gene: TRBV7-9
clone size: -
J gene: TRBJ2-1
D gene: -
CDR3 DNA: TGTGCCAGCAGCGATGACCCGGGGAATGAGCAGTTCTTC
CDR3 protein: CASSDDPGNEQFF

V gene: TRBV4-1
clone size: -
J gene: TRBJ2-5
D gene: TRBD1
CDR3 DNA: TGCGCCAGCAGCCAAGATCCACCGGGCGGGACAGGGGGCGCGGAGACCCAGTACTTC
CDR3 protein: CASSQDPPGGTGGAETQYF

V gene: TRBV2
clone size: -
J gene: TRBJ1-5
D gene: TRBD1
CDR3 DNA: TGTGCCAGCAGTGGACAGGGGAATCAGCCCCAGCATTTT
CDR3 protein: CASSGQGNQPQHF

V gene: TRBV2
clone size: -
J gene: TRBJ1-4
D gene: -
CDR3 DNA: TGTGCCAGCAGTGAAACCCCTTACAGGGAGACTAATGAAAAACTGTTTTTT
CDR3 protein: CASSETPYRETNEKLFF

V gene: TRBV10-3
clone size: -
J gene: TRBJ2-7
D gene: TRBD2
CDR3 DNA: TGTGCCTGCGGTGGTAGCGGGAGGGGGGAGCAGTACTTC
CDR3 protein: CACGGSGRGEQYF

V gene: TRBV10-3
clone size: few
J gene: TRBJ1-1
D gene: -
CDR3 DNA: TGTGCCATCAGTGAACAAGAGGAGGTCGGGAATAATGGAGCTTTCTTT
CDR3 protein: CAISEQEEVGNNGAFF

V gene: TRBV28
clone size: -
J gene: TRBJ2-7
D gene: -
CDR3 DNA: TGTGCCAGCAGCCCTATTAGGCCCCTCGGCAGGGAACCCTACGAGCAGTACTTC
CDR3 protein: CASSPIRPLGREPYEQYF

V gene: TRBV28
clone size: few
J gene: TRBJ1-2
D gene: TRBD1
CDR3 DNA: TGTGCCAGCAGGACAGGGACGTCTAACTATGGCTACACCTTC
CDR3 protein: CASRTGTSNYGYTF